This TCR beta chain was profiled in a study of blood T cell repertoires in COVID-19. Study at large: The origin of the acute and convalescent COVID-19 samples was the United States, Italy and Spain.

Method: immunoSEQ multiplex PCR; TCRdb's copy keeps in-frame clones and lacks some. The sample holds tens of thousands of clones, roughly 84% seen once. Germline CDR1 is KGHSH and CDR2 is LQKENI. This CDR3 is 13 amino acids long. V lost 2 bases to trimming and J lost 6 bases; unmatched junction nucleotides: 1. V is TRBV18 and J is TRBJ1-2; TRBD1 matches at 9 bases. This TCR was sampled from a human donor in a cohort sampled during active COVID-19. What was sequenced was peripheral blood. CDR3 loop: CASSPGTGNGYTF. Written as DNA, the CDR3 is TGTGCCAGCTCACCAGGGACAGGGAATGGCTACACCTTC.